This T cell receptor beta chain was sequenced during a study of T cells in Graves' hyperthyroidism and ophthalmopathy (dated by TCRdb to the late 2010s). Concerning the study at large: Peripheral blood was collected at initial diagnosis, before any treatment. A discovery cohort of roughly 100 patients, roughly 40 with Graves' ophthalmopathy and more than 55 with stable Graves' hyperthyroidism, was used to find distinguishing TCR V-J signatures. An independent validation cohort of under 20 hyperthyroidism patients and more than 15 patients who later progressed to ophthalmopathy tested prospective prediction of ophthalmopathy. The approximately 98 discovery patients were randomly divided into training and test sets at a 7:3 ratio. In about 6 Graves' hyperthyroidism patients, the study also compared T-cell repertoires from thyroid tissue with T-cell repertoires from blood. After blood sampling, hyperthyroidism patients were treated with methimazole at a starting dose of 30 mg daily, and ophthalmopathy patients were treated with high-dose intravenous methylprednisolone. The paper describes TCR Vbeta CDR3 sequencing of 140 or so peripheral blood samples, made up of some 40 ophthalmopathy patients, around 78 hyperthyroidism patients and roughly 17 progressor patients.

Trimmed from V: 4 bases; trimmed from J: 0 bases; junction bases lacking a gene match: 9. In the germline V gene (reference sequence), CDR1 corresponds to SGHAT and CDR2 to FQDESV. The CDR3, cysteine through phenylalanine, is 17 amino acids long. Only the CDR3 part of the read is kept: 51 bases, read in frame from the first base. The TCR beta CDR3 regions were amplified from RNA transcripts. A first-round RT-PCR of the TCR CDR3 used the HTBI primer set with the Qiagen OneStep RT-PCR kit. Libraries were constructed in a second round of multiplex PCR, after which size selection and purification were performed. Sequencing of the libraries was done on an Illumina HiSeq2000 using paired-end 100 bp reads. In the original analysis: SOAPnuke was used to process the raw data, removing reads that contained adapters or uncalled bases, had a mean Phred below 15, or lacked an exact match to the constant primer or identifier. COPE v1.2.5 was used to merge high-quality paired reads, and clonotypes were defined as unique nucleotide sequences. MiTCR v1.1 was used to align the clonotypes against IMGT TRBV, TRBD and TRBJ reference segments. The analysis was restricted to V-J combinations with a frequency above 0.0001, which together covered around 99% of the repertoires. A TCS score was defined as the ratio between F50 (clonal expansion) and ExV (chaos), using BLOSUM62-based TCRdist between CDR3 peptides within each V-J. Welch's t-statistics and random forest reduced 514 V-J features to about 13, which were used in a naive Bayes classifier (R e1071). Thyroid-blood repertoire similarity was quantified with the Morisita-Horn index. TCRdb ran its own pipeline on the public reads, namely fastp trimming at Q25 and MiXCR clone calling, and kept in-frame beta chains. Records with the same CDR3 protein are collapsed into one entry carrying the most frequent genes and DNA. For this entry, the V and J calls and clone size follow TCRdb and not the study's own pipeline. The sample table contains hundreds of thousands of distinct CDR3 sequences; only one count was recorded for 38% of them. The top ten hold approximately 8.7% of the sample.

A patient counted as having stable Graves' hyperthyroidism if no progression to ophthalmopathy occurred over 18 months of follow-up. The hyperthyroidism patients were between 18 and 65 years old and newly diagnosed, with a disease duration of less than 2 months. Patients with uncontrolled infections, other autoimmune diseases, pregnancy or lactation were excluded. Diagnoses were established on the basis of clinical symptoms, serum thyroxine and TRAb, thyroid ultrasound, and orbital computed tomography. PBMCs were separated from about 10 ml of fresh peripheral blood using Ficoll-Paque density gradient centrifugation. Trizol reagent was used to extract total RNA, and RNA quality was then checked on an Agilent 2100 Bioanalyzer. This clonotype was seen more than once but under ten times. The antigen this receptor binds is unknown. The record has no base qualities; no much larger clone is one base away.

General study outcomes and caveats: No statistical method was used to fix the sample size in advance, and group allocation was not hidden from the investigators. Most expanded thyroid clonotypes (frequency above 0.001) were also found in blood, which suggests that blood repertoires may mirror thyroid immune responses. During validation, the model predicted progression to ophthalmopathy a median of roughly 7.1 months ahead of onset, with around 70% sensitivity and 72% to 80% specificity. A 13 V-J signature model separated ophthalmopathy from stable hyperthyroidism, with around 88% sensitivity and approximately 81% specificity in cross-validation and 80%/75% in testing.

The sample consisted of blood. The sequence was obtained from a man between 18 and 29 years old with Graves' hyperthyroidism. The rearranged segments are TRBV11-1 and TRBJ2-5, and 9 bases in between align with TRBD2. The CDR3 protein sequence reads: CASSSWGQREDQETQYF. The DNA sequence follows: TGTGCCAGCAGCTCCTGGGGACAGCGGGAGGACCAAGAGACCCAGTACTTC. Supplemented by the reference TRBV11-1 and TRBJ2-5 proteins around the CDR3, the complete variable domain is EAEVAQSPRYKITEKSQAVAFWCDPISGHATLYWYRQILGQGPELLVQFQDESVVDDSQLPKDRFSAERLKGVDSTLKIQPAELGDSAMYLCASSSWGQREDQETQYFGPGTRLLVL.